The present T cell receptor beta chain was sequenced within a study of T cells after yellow fever vaccination. Production of TCR cDNA was by 5'RACE template switching, which also added a universal primer site and UMIs. TCRdb ran MiXCR on the 5' RACE reads and lists one entry per CDR3 protein. The table includes about 330,000 distinct CDR3 sequences, approximately 4% detected once. Trimming left V 2 bases short and J 0 bases short, with 8 bases between. The CDR3 has 14 amino acids. Per the germline V gene, CDR1 is SEHNR and CDR2 is FQNEAQ (reference sequence). This chain connects TRBV7-9 to TRBJ2-7; D is unclear. The material was PBMCs, obtained 5 days after the yellow fever booster vaccination. This receptor was obtained from a man aged 18 to 29 who received the YFV17D yellow fever vaccine. DNA for the CDR3: TGTGCCAGCAGCTTATCGGCAGACTCCTACGAGCAGTACTTC. This sequence encodes CASSLSADSYEQYF.